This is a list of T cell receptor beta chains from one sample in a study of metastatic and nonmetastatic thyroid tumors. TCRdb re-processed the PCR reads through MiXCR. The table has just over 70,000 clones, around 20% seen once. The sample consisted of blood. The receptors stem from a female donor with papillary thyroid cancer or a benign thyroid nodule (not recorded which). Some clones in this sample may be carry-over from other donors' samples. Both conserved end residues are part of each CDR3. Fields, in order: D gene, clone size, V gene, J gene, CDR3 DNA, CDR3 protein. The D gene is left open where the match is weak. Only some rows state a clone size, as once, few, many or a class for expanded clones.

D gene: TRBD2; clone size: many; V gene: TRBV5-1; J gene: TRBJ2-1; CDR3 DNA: TGCGCCAGCAGCAATCGACTAGCGGGATACAATGAGCAGTTCTTC; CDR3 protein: CASSNRLAGYNEQFF
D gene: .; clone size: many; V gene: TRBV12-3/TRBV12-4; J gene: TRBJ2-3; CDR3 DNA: TGTGCCAGCAGTTTATCGCTAGCGACCACAGATACGCAGTATTTT; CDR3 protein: CASSLSLATTDTQYF
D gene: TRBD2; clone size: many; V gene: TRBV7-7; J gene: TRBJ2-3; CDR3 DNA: TGTGCTAGCAGCTCCAGGCTAGCGGAAAGCACAGATACGCAGTATTTT; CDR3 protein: CASSSRLAESTDTQYF
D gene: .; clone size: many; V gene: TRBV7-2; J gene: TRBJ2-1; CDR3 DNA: TGTGCCAGCAGGAAGGGGAACACCTACAATGAGCAGTTCTTC; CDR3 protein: CASRKGNTYNEQFF
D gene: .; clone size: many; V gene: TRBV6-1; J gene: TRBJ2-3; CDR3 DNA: TGTGCCAGCAGGCCCGCCGGGGGCTACACAGATACGCAGTATTTT; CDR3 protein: CASRPAGGYTDTQYF
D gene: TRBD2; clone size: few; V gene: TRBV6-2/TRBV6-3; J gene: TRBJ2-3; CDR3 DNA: TGTGCCAGCACCCAAGCGGGGGTCACAGATACGCAGTATTTT; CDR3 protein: CASTQAGVTDTQYF
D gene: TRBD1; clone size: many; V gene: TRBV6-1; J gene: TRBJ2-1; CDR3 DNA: TGTGCCAGCATGACGGGACAGGGTTACAATGAGCAGTTCTTC; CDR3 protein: CASMTGQGYNEQFF
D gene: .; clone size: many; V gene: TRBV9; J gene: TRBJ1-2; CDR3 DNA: TGTGCCAGCAGCGCGGGCCCGGGATTCGGCGGTAGGACGGGTTCAGGGGATGGCTACACCTTC; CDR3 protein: CASSAGPGFGGRTGSGDGYTF
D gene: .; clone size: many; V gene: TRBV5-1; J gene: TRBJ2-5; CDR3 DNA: TGCGCCAGCAGCCCGGAAATCGACCAGACCCAGTACTTC; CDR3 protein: CASSPEIDQTQYF
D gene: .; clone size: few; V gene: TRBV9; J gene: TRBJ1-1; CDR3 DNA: TGTGCCAGCAGCTTTCAAGGGGGACAGAACACTGAAGCTTTCTTT; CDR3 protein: CASSFQGGQNTEAFF
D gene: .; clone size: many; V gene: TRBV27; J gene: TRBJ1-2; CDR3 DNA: TGTGCCAGCACAGGGTTCCCTCGGTCAGGAGGCTACACCTTC; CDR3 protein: CASTGFPRSGGYTF
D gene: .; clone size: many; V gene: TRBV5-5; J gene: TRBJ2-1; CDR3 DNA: TGTGCCAGCAGCTTGGACAGGGTCGGGGATGAGCAGTTCTTC; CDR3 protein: CASSLDRVGDEQFF
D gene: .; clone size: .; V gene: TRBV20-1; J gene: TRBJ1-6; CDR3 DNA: TGCAGTGCTAGAGCGGCGAATAATTCACCCCTCCACTTT; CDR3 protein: CSARAANNSPLHF
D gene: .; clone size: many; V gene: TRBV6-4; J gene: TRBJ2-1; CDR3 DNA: TGTGCCAGCAGTGACTCTAGCGGCTCCTACAATGAGCAGTTCTTC; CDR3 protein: CASSDSSGSYNEQFF
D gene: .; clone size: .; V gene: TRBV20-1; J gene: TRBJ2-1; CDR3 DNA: TGCAGCCCCAGGGGAGATCCCTCCAATGAGCAGTTCTTC; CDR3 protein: CSPRGDPSNEQFF
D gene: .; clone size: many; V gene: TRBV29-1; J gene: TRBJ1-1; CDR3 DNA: TGCAGCGTTGATATCGGGGGCACTGAAGCTTTCTTT; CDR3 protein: CSVDIGGTEAFF
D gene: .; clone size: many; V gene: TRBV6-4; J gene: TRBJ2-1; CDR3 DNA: TGTGCCAGCAGTGACGCCCACCAAAGCTCCTACAATGAGCAGTTCTTC; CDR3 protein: CASSDAHQSSYNEQFF
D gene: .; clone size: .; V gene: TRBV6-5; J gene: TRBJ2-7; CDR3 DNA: TGTGCCAGCATTTTTTACAGGGATAGCGCCTACGAGCAGTACTTC; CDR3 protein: CASIFYRDSAYEQYF
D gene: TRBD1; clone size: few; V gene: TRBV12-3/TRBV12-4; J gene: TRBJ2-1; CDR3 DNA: TGTGCCAGCAGTTTAGCAGGACAGGGGGGGAATGAGCAGTTCTTC; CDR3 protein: CASSLAGQGGNEQFF
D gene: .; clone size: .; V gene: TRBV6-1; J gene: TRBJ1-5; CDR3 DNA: TGTGCCAGCAGGAGGGGAGGGCAACAGCCCCAGCATTTT; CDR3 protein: CASRRGGQQPQHF
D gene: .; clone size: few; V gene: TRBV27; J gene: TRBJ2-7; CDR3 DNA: TGTGCCAGCAGTTTAGCTGGACCGATGCTCGAGCAGTACTTC; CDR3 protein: CASSLAGPMLEQYF
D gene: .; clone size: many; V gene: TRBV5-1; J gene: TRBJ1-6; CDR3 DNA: TGCGCCAGCAGCTTGGTGCCGGGAGTAGAGAATTCACCCCTCCACTTT; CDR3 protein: CASSLVPGVENSPLHF
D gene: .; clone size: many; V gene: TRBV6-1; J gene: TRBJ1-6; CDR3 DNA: TGTGCCAGCAGTTTGGAGGTGGGGAATTCACCCCTCCACTTT; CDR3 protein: CASSLEVGNSPLHF
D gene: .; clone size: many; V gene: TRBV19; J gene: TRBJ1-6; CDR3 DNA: TGTGCCAGTAGTAGTAGTAGCTCCTATAATTCACCCCTCCACTTT; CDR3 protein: CASSSSSSYNSPLHF
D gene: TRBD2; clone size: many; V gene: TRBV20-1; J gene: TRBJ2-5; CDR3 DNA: TGCAGTGCTAGAGGGACTAGCGTGGAGACCCAGTACTTC; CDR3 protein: CSARGTSVETQYF
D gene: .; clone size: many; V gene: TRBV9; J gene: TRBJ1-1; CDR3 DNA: TGTGCCAGCAGCGTAGCTACGGGGTCTGAAGCTTTCTTT; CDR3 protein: CASSVATGSEAFF
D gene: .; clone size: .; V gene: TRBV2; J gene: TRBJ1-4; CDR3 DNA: TGTGCCAGCAGTGAAAGTCGGAATGAAAAACTGTTTTTT; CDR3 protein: CASSESRNEKLFF
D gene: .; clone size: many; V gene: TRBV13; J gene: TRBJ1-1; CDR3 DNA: TGTGCCAGCAGCTTAGCGCAGGGGATCGTAACTGAAGCTTTCTTT; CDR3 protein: CASSLAQGIVTEAFF
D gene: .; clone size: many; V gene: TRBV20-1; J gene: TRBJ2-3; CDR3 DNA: TGCAGTGCTAGAGAAAAGGGACTTGGCAGGACGCAGTATTTT; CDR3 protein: CSAREKGLGRTQYF
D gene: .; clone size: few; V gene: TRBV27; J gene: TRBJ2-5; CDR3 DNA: TGTGCCAGCCCCCAACCCAAGGGGGAGACCCAGTACTTC; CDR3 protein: CASPQPKGETQYF
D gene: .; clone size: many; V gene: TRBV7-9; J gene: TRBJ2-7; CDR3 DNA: TGTGCCAGCAGCTTACTAGGCGACGAGCAGTACTTC; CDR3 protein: CASSLLGDEQYF
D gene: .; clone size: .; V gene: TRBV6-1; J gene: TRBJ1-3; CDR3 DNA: TGTGCCAGCAGTGGCGTTGCCTCTGGAAACACCATATATTTT; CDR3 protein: CASSGVASGNTIYF
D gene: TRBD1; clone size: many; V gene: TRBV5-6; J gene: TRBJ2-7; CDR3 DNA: TGTGCCAGCAGCTTGGGGGACAGGGGGGCCGAGCAGTACTTC; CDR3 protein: CASSLGDRGAEQYF
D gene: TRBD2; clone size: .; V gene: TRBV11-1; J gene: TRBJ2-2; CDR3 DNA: TGTGCCAGCAGCCGCGGGAGAGCAATCAACACCGGGGAGCTGTTTTTT; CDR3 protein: CASSRGRAINTGELFF
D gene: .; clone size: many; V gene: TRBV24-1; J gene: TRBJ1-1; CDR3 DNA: TGTGCCACCAGTAGGGGGTTGGGCACTGAAGCTTTCTTT; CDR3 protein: CATSRGLGTEAFF
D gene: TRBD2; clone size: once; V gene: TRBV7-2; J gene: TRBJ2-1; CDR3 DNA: TGTGCCAGCAGCTTAGCTAGCGGGAGCAATGAGCAGTTCTTC; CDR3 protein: CASSLASGSNEQFF
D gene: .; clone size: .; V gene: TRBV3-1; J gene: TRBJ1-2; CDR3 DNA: TGTGCCAGCAGCCAAGTCCAGGGAAGTAGCTATGGCTACACCTTC; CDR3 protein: CASSQVQGSSYGYTF
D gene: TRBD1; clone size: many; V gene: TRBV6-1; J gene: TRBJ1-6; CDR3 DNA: TGTGCCAGCAGACGGACAGGGGGCGGTTATTCACCCCTCCACTTT; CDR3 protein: CASRRTGGGYSPLHF
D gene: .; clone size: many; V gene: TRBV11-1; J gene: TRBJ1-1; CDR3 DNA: TGTGCCAGCAGCTGGGACAAAGGGAACACTGAAGCTTTCTTT; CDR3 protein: CASSWDKGNTEAFF
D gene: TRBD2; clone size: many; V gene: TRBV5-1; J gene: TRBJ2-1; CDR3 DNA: TGCGCCAGCAGCCCGGGCCTACTAGCGGGAGGGCCTAATGAGCAGTTCTTC; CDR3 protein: CASSPGLLAGGPNEQFF
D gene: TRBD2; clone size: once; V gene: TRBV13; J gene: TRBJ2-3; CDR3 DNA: TGTGCCAGCAGCGGACTAGCGTCGATTCAGGTTCGCACAGATACGCAGTATTTT; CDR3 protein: CASSGLASIQVRTDTQYF
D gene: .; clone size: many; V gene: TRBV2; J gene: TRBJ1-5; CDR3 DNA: TGTGCCAGCAGTGTAACCAGCTCTAGCAATCAGCCCCAGCATTTT; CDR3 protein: CASSVTSSSNQPQHF
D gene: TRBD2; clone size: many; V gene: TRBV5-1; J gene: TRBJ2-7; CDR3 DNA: TGCGCCAGCAGCCGACCGACTAGCGGGAGTGGGACCTTCTACGAGCAGTACTTC; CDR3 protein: CASSRPTSGSGTFYEQYF
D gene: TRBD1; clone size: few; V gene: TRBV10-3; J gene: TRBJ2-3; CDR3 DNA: TGTGCCATCAGTTCGACAGGGGGCGAGGCAGATACGCAGTATTTT; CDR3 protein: CAISSTGGEADTQYF
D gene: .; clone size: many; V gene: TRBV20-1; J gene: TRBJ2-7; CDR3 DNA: TGCAGTGCTAGAGTTGTGGGGTCAGCCTACGAGCAGTACTTC; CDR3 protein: CSARVVGSAYEQYF
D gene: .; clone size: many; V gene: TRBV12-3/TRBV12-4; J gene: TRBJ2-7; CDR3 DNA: TGTGCCAGCAGCTACCCACCCTACGAGCAGTACTTC; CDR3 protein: CASSYPPYEQYF
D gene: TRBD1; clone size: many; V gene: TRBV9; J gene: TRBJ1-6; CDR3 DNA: TGTGCCAGCAGCCCCCGCGGACAGGAAAACCGTTCACCCCTCCACTTT; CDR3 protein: CASSPRGQENRSPLHF
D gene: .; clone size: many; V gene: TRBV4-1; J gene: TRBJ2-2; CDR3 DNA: TGCGCCAGCAGCCAAGTCCAGGCCCACACTGGGGAGCTGTTTTTT; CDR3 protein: CASSQVQAHTGELFF
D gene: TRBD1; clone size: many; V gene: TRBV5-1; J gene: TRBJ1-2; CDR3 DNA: TGCGCCAGCAGCTTGGCGGCAGGGGGGAACTATGGCTACACCTTC; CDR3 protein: CASSLAAGGNYGYTF
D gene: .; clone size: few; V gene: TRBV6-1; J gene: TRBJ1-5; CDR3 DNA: TGTGCCAGCAGTCGACCGAGGGGGGGGTTAGGTGCCCAGCCCCAGCATTTT; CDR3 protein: CASSRPRGGLGAQPQHF
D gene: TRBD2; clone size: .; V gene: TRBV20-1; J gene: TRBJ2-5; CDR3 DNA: TGCAGTGCTAGAGAGGGACTAGCGGGAGGGTTGGGAGAGACCCAGTACTTC; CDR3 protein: CSAREGLAGGLGETQYF
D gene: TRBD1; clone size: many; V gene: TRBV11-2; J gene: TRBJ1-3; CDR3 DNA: TGTGCCTGCGCGACAGGGCCTGGAAACACCATATATTTT; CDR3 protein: CACATGPGNTIYF
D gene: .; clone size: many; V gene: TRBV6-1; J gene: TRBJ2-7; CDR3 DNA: TGTGCCAGCAGCCTTGCAGGGGCGATTTCCTACGAGCAGTACTTC; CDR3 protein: CASSLAGAISYEQYF
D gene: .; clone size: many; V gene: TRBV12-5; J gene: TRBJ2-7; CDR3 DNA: TGTGCTAGTGGGCACCTTGGCGAGCAGTACTTC; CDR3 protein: CASGHLGEQYF
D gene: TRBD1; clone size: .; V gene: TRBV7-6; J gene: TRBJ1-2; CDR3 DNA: TGTGCCAGCAGCCGCGGGACAGCCAGTGGTGGCTACACCTTC; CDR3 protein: CASSRGTASGGYTF
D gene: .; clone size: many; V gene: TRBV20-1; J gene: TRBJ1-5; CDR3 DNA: TGCAGTGCTTACAGGTCTAGCAATCAGCCCCAGCATTTT; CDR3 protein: CSAYRSSNQPQHF
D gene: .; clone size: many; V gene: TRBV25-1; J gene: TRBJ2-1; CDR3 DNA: TGTGCCAGCAGTTCCCTCAGGGGGGAGAGGGACAATGAGCAGTTCTTC; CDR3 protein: CASSSLRGERDNEQFF
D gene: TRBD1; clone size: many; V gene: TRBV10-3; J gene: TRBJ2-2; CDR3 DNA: TGTGCCATCAGTGAGTTACAGGGGGCCGGGGAGCTGTTTTTT; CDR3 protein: CAISELQGAGELFF